This TCR beta chain was recovered during a study of cytomegalovirus exposure and HLA in healthy donors. Per the germline V gene, CDR1 is SGHTA and CDR2 is FQGNSA. J gave up 5 bases and V 4 bases, and 11 bases lay outside the gene matches. The length of the CDR3 is 15 residues. Both 60 Vbeta primers and 13 Jbeta primers went into the PCR. Under the authors' procedure: There were some 87 million unique TCR beta chains by a later count, and 10 million to 12 million of them were shared. TCRdb's copy holds only in-frame clones and misses some; the assay was immunoSEQ multiplex PCR. For V, J and clone size, that table is used; D and trimming come from the DNA. The table shows roughly 150,000 clones, with 50% to 75% occurring only once. For this clone: What it recognizes is unknown.

Notes on the study in general: Using a false discovery rate of 0.05, a later analysis showed that 15,000 to 20,000 TCR beta sequences were associated with HLA alleles. A few chains tied to CMV proved CMV antigen-specific in vitro.

The rearrangement uses TRBV7-2 and TRBJ2-7, with TRBD2 matching 7 bases. Specimen: PBMCs. This receptor was obtained from a woman aged 30 to 39 in good health and CMV-seropositive. CDR3 in DNA: TGTGCCAGCAGCTCCACCACAGCGGGACGGGACGAGCAGTACTTC. Its protein is CASSSTTAGRDEQYF.